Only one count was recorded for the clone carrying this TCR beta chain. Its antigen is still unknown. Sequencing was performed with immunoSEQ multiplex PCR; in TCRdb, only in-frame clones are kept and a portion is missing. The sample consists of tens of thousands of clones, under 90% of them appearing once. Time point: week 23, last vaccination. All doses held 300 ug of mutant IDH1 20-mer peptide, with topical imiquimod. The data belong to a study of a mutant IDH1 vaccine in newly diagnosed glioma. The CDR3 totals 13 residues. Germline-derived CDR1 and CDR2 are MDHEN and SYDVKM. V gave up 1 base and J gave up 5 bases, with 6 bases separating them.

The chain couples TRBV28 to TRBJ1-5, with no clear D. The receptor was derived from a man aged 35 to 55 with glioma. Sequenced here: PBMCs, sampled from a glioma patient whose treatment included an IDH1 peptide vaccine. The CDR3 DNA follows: TGTGCCAGCAGTTTATACGGAGATCAGCCCCAGCATTTT. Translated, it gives CASSLYGDQPQHF. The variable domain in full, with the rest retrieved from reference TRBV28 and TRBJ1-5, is DVKVTQSSRYLVKRTGEKVFLECVQDMDHENMFWYRQDPGLGLRLIYFSYDVKMKEKGDIPEGYSVSREKKERFSLILESASTNQTSMYLCASSLYGDQPQHFGDGTRLSIL.